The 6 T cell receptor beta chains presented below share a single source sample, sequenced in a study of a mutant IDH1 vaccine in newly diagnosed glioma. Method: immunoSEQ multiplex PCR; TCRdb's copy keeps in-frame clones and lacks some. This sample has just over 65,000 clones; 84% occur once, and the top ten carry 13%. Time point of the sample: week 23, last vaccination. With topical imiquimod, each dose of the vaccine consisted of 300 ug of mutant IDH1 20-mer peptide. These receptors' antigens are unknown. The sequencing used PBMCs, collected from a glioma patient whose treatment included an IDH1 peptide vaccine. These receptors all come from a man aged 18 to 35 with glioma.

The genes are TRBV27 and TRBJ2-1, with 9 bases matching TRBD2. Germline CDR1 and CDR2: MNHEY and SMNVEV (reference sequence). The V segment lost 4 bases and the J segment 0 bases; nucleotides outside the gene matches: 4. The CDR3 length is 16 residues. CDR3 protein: CASSSLAGSSYNEQFF. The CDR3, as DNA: TGTGCCAGCAGTTCCCTAGCGGGGTCCTCCTACAATGAGCAGTTCTTC.

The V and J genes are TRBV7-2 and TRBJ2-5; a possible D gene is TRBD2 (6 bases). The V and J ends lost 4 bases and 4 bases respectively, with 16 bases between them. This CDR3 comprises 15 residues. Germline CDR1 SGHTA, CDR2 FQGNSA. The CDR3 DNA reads TGTGCCAGCAGCTGGGGACTTGGGTACGGAGAGACCCAGTACTTC. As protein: CASSWGLGYGETQYF. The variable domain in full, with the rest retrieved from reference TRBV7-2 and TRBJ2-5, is GAGVSQSPSNKVTEKGKDVELRCDPISGHTALYWYRQSLGQGLEFLIYFQGNSAPDKSGLPSDRFSAERTGGSVSTLTIQRTQQEDSAVYLCASSWGLGYGETQYFGPGTRLLVL.

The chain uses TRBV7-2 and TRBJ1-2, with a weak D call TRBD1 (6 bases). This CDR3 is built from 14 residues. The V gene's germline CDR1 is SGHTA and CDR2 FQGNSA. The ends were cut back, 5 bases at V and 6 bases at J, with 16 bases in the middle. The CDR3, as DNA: TGTGCCAGCAGCCCCACAGGGAACCGGGATGGCTACACCTTC. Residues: CASSPTGNRDGYTF.

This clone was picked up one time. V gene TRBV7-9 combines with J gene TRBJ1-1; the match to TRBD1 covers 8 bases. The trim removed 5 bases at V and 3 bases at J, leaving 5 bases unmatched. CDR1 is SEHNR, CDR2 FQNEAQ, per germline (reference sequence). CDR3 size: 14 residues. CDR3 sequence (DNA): TGTGCCAGCAGCGCCGGACAGGGTTACACTGAAGCTTTCTTT. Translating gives CASSAGQGYTEAFF. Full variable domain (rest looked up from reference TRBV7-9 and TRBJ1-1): DTGVSQNPRHKITKRGQNVTFRCDPISEHNRLYWYRQTLGQGPEFLTYFQNEAQLEKSRLLSDRFSAERPKGSFSTLEIQRTEQGDSAMYLCASSAGQGYTEAFFGQGTRLTVV.

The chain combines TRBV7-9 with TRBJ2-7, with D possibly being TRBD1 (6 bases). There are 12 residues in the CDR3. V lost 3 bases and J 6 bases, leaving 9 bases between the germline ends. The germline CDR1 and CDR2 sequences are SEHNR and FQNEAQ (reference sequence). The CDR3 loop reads CASSFYRAEQYF. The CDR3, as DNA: TGTGCCAGCAGCTTTTACAGGGCCGAGCAGTACTTC.

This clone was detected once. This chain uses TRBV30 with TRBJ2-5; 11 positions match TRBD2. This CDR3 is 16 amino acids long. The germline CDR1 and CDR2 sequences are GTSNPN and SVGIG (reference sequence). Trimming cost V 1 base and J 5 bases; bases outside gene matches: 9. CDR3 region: CAWSEVAGGPGETQYF. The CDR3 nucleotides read TGTGCCTGGAGTGAGGTAGCGGGGGGGCCGGGGGAGACCCAGTACTTC. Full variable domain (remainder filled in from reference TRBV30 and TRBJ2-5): SQTIHQWPATLVQPVGSPLSLECTVEGTSNPNLYWYRQAAGRGLQLLFYSVGIGQISSEVPQNLSASRPQDRQFILSSKKLLLSDSGFYLCAWSEVAGGPGETQYFGPGTRLLVL.